This TCR beta chain was sequenced in a study of blood T cell repertoires in COVID-19. The overall study: Sites in the United States, Italy and Spain provided acute and convalescent COVID-19 samples.

Trimming removed 3 bases from V and 4 bases from J, with 8 bases in between. The germline CDR1 and CDR2 sequences are KGHDR and SFDVKD. CDR3 size: 13 residues. In the source study's methods: Reference gene primer amplification gave nucleated cell count estimates. Profiled with immunoSEQ multiplex PCR; TCRdb holds only in-frame clones, not every one. Clonal size and the V and J genes are those of that table, whereas D and trimming came from the DNA. The sample includes 60,000 or so clones, 80% to 95% seen only once; the top ten take 14%. The V and J genes are TRBV24-1 and TRBJ2-5, with D possibly TRBD2 on 5 matching bases. The sequenced sample consisted of peripheral blood. The receptor was derived from a human donor with active COVID-19. The donor label of this sample is uncertain. The CDR3 loop is CATSDGLRETQYF. The CDR3 coding sequence is TGTGCCACCAGTGATGGACTTCGAGAGACCCAGTACTTC.